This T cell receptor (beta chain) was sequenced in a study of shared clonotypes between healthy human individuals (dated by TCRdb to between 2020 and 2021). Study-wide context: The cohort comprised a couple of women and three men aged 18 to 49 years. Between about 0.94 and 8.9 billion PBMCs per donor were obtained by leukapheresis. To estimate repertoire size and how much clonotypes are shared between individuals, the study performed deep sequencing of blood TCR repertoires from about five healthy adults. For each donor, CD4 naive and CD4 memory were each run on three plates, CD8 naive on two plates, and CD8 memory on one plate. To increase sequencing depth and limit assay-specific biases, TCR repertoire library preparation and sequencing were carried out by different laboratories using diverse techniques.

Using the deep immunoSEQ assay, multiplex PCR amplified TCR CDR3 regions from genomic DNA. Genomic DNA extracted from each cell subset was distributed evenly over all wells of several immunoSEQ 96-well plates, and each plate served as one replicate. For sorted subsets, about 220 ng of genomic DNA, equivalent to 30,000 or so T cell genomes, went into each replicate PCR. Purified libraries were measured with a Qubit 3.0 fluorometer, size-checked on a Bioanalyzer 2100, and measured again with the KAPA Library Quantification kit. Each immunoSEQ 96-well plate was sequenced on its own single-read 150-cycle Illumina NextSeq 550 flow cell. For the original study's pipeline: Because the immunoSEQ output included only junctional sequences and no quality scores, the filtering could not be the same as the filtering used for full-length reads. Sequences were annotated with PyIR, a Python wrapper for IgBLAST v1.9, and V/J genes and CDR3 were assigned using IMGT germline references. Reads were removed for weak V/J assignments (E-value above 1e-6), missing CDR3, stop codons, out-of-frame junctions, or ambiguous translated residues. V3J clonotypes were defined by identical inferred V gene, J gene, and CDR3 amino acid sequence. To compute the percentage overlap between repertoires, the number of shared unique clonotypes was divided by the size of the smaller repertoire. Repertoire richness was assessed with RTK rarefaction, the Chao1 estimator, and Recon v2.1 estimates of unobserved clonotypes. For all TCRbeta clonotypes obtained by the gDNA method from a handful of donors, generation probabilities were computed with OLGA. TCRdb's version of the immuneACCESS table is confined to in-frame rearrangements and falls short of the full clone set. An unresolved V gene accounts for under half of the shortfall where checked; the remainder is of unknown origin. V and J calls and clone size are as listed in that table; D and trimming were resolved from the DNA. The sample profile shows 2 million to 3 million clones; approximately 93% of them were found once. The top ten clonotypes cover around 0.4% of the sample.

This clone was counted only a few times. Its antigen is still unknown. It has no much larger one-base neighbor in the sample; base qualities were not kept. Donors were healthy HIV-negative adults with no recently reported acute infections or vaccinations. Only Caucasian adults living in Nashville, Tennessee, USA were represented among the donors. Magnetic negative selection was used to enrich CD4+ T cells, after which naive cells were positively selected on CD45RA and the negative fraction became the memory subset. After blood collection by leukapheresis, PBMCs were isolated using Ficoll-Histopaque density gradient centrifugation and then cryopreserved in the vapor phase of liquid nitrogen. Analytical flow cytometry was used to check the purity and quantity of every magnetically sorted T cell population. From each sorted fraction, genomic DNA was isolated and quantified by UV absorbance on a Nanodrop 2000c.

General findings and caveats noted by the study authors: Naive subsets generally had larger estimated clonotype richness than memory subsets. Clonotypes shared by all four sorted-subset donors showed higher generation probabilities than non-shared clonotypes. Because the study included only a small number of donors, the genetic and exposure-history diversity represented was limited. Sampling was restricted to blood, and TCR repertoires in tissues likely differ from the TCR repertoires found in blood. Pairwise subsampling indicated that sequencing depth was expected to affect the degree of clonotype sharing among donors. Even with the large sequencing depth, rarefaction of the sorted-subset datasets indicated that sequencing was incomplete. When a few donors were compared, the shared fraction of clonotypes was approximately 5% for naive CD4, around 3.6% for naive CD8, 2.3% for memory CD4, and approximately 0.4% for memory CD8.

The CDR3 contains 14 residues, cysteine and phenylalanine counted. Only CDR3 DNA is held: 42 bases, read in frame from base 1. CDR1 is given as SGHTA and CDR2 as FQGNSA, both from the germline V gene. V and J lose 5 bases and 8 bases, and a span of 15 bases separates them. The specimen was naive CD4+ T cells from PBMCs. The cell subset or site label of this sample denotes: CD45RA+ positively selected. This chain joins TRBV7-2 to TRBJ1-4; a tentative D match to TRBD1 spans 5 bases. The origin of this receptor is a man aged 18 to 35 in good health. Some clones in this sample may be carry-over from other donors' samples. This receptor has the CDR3 CASSRGVVEEKLFF. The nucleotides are TGTGCCAGCAGCCGAGGGGTAGTCGAGGAAAAACTGTTTTTT.